Following are 25 T cell receptor beta chains from one sample sequenced in a study of blood T cell repertoires in COVID-19. Produced via immunoSEQ multiplex PCR; TCRdb's table is partial and in-frame only. Among about 300,000 clones listed, roughly 91% were seen once. The sample taken for sequencing was peripheral blood. These receptors all stem from a woman between 25 and 40 years old with COVID-19, enrolled during active disease.

The rearrangement joins TRBV5-5 to TRBJ2-2, with TRBD1 identical over 10 bases. Germline CDR1 is SGHKS and CDR2 is YYEKEE (reference sequence). The CDR3 loop spans 17 amino acids. The junction had 10 bases not matched to a gene; V was cut back by 5 bases and J by 3 bases. CDR3 loop: CASSIPGTGVYTGELFF. Here the CDR3 DNA reads TGTGCCAGCAGTATTCCCGGGACAGGGGTGTACACCGGGGAGCTGTTTTTT.

V usage is TRBV12-3 or TRBV12-4 and J usage is TRBJ2-3, with D maybe TRBD2 (6 bases). This CDR3 spans 11 amino acids. The V end was cut by 6 bases, the J end by 6 bases, with 7 bases between. This CDR3 reads CASSGGDTQYF. For the CDR3, the DNA is TGTGCCAGCAGCGGGGGTGATACGCAGTATTTT.

The chain has TRBV5-1 and TRBJ2-7, with 10 bases matching TRBD1. The CDR3 has 18 residues. Germline values: CDR1 SGHRS, CDR2 YFSETQ. Trimming removed 0 bases from V and 1 base from J; junction bases left unmatched: 10. DNA for the CDR3: TGCGCCAGCAGCTTGGCCTTTTCGGGACAGGGGTCTTCCTACGAGCAGTACTTC. The encoded protein is CASSLAFSGQGSSYEQYF.

The chain joins TRBV20-1 to TRBJ1-2; no clear D. The CDR3 spans 11 residues. V lost 3 bases and J 3 bases, leaving 5 bases between the germline ends. The germline CDR1 and CDR2 sequences are DFQATT and SNEGSKA (reference sequence). For the CDR3, the DNA is TGCAGTGCTAGCCGCGACTATGGCTACACCTTC. This encodes CSASRDYGYTF.

V is TRBV18 and J is TRBJ1-1; a possible D gene is TRBD1 (5 bases). V lost 5 bases to trimming and J lost 0 bases, with 10 bases between them. The CDR3 has 14 residues. Per germline, CDR1 KGHSH and CDR2 LQKENI. The CDR3 DNA sequence: TGTGCCAGCTCAGCCGACAGAATGAACACTGAAGCTTTCTTT. Amino acids: CASSADRMNTEAFF.

CDR3 DNA: TGTGCCAGCAGCTTAGGAACGACAGGCGAGAACACTGAAGCTTTCTTT. Protein product: CASSLGTTGENTEAFF. This chain links TRBV13 with TRBJ1-1; D might be TRBD1 (6 bases). V lost 0 bases and J lost 1, with 12 bases in between. CDR3 size: 16 residues. CDR1 and CDR2 from the germline V gene are PRHDT and FYEKMQ (reference sequence).

CDR3 DNA: TGTGCCAGCAGTTTATCGAGTACCGGGGAGCTGTTTTTT. This sequence encodes CASSLSSTGELFF. The V call is TRBV27, the J call TRBJ2-2; D uncertain. Trimming stripped 0 bases from V and 5 bases from J, with 4 bases between. The CDR3 contains 13 residues. Germline loops: CDR1 MNHEY, CDR2 SMNVEV (reference sequence).

This clone was detected a few times. The chain uses TRBV4-1 and TRBJ2-4; TRBD1 might be the D (6 bases). Germline loops: CDR1 MGHRA, CDR2 YSYEKL. CDR3 size: 15 residues. V was cut by 0 bases and J by 6 bases, with 12 bases left in between. The CDR3 spells CASSQEPGHPNIQYF. The CDR3 DNA follows: TGCGCCAGCAGCCAAGAACCGGGACATCCAAACATTCAGTACTTC.

This clone was counted a few times. The chain joins TRBV29-1 to TRBJ2-1; 14 bases fit TRBD2. Germline CDR1 reads SQVTM; CDR2 reads ANQGSEA. This CDR3 region has 14 residues. The junction had 3 bases not matched to a gene; V was cut back by 3 bases and J by 8 bases. The CDR3 DNA reads as TGCAGCGTTGACGGGACTAGCGGGGGCTATGAGCAGTTCTTC. Translated: CSVDGTSGGYEQFF.

This chain joins TRBV7-2 and TRBJ2-7, with D unclear. The germline V gene has CDR1 SGHTA and CDR2 FQGNSA. This CDR3 spans 14 amino acids. V dropped 2 bases and J dropped 3 bases, with 11 bases sitting between them. CDR3 sequence: CASSLWPEHYEQYV. CDR3 sequence (DNA): TGTGCCAGCAGCTTATGGCCAGAACACTACGAGCAGTACGTC.

The chain couples TRBV6-5 to TRBJ1-1; TRBD1 might be the D (5 bases). Germline lookup yields CDR1 MNHEY and CDR2 SVGAGI. The germline V and J ends were trimmed by 11 bases and 1 base, with 20 bases remaining between them. There are 15 residues in the CDR3. The CDR3 nucleotides are TGTGCCGGGGGTGATTTTCGGGGAGGGAACACTGAAGCTTTCTTT. The encoded protein is CAGGDFRGGNTEAFF.

This clone was picked up one time. This sequence joins TRBV11-3 and TRBJ2-2; D is unclear. The V end lost 5 bases, the J end lost 1 base, and 8 bases lay between the germline ends. This CDR3 has 14 residues. Germline lookup yields CDR1 SGHNT and CDR2 YENEEA. CDR3 protein: CASSPGGNTGELFF. The CDR3, as DNA: TGTGCCAGCAGCCCCGGCGGGAACACCGGGGAGCTGTTTTTT.

This clone occurred once. J is TRBJ1-2 and V is TRBV29-1, with D uncertain. Per germline, CDR1 SQVTM and CDR2 ANQGSEA. This CDR3 spans 12 amino acids. Trimming shortened V by 2 bases and J by 2 bases, and 6 bases separated the two germline ends. CDR3 in amino acids: CSVETVNYGYTF. In DNA, the CDR3 is TGCAGCGTTGAAACAGTCAACTATGGCTACACCTTC.

The CDR3 reads CASSVDGLAGGEQFF. As DNA, the CDR3 is TGTGCCAGCAGCGTAGACGGGCTAGCAGGGGGTGAGCAGTTCTTC. V usage is TRBV9 and J usage is TRBJ2-1; 7 bases map to TRBD1. The germline gives CDR1 SGDLS, CDR2 YYNGEE. The junction had 9 bases not matched to a gene; V was cut back by 0 bases and J by 9 bases. The CDR3 extends over 15 amino acids.

The chain recombines TRBV9 with TRBJ1-6; 9 nucleotides agree with TRBD1. V gave up 3 bases and J gave up 3 bases; unmatched junction bases: 1. CDR1 is SGDLS and CDR2 is YYNGEE in the germline V gene. The CDR3 contains 15 residues. The CDR3 loop reads CASSGGQGYNSPLHF. DNA for the CDR3: TGTGCCAGCAGCGGGGGACAGGGCTATAATTCACCCCTCCACTTT.

This clone came up once. The chain joins TRBV5-5 to TRBJ1-3; TRBD1 aligns across 7 bases. The CDR3 totals 16 residues. Unmatched junction bases numbered 6, after V lost 0 bases and J lost 3 bases. CDR1 and CDR2 from the germline V gene are SGHKS and YYEKEE (reference sequence). As DNA, the CDR3 is TGTGCCAGCAGCTTGGGGACAGGAGGGAATGGAAACACCATATATTTT. It yields the protein CASSLGTGGNGNTIYF.

V gene TRBV5-5 combines with J gene TRBJ2-2; D might be TRBD1 (6 bases). CDR3 length equals 17 residues. Trimming stripped 2 bases from V and 0 bases from J, with 14 bases between. CDR1 is SGHKS, CDR2 YYEKEE, per germline (reference sequence). The CDR3 loop reads CASSLSGTTANTGELFF. In nucleotides, the CDR3 is TGTGCCAGCAGCTTATCCGGGACAACAGCGAACACCGGGGAGCTGTTTTTT.

The chain couples TRBV27 to TRBJ1-5; 8 bases match TRBD1. The germline V gene has CDR1 MNHEY and CDR2 SMNVEV (reference sequence). The CDR3 is 14 amino acids. V trimming: 2 bases; J trimming: 7 bases; junction bases outside the gene matches: 4. The DNA for the CDR3 is TGTGCCAGCAGTTTACGGACAGGGTCCCAGCCCCAGCATTTT. This codes for CASSLRTGSQPQHF.

The rearrangement joins TRBV19 to TRBJ2-1, with D possibly matching TRBD2 (5 bases). Germline lookup yields CDR1 LNHDA and CDR2 SQIVND (reference sequence). This CDR3 has 16 amino acids. Between the trimmed V and J ends, which lost 1 base and 2 bases, there was a span of 12 bases. The chain's CDR3 is CASSIGVRATYNEQFF. CDR3 DNA: TGTGCCAGTAGTATAGGGGTGCGGGCGACCTACAATGAGCAGTTCTTC. Variable domain in full (rest from reference TRBV19 and TRBJ2-1): DGGITQSPKYLFRKEGQNVTLSCEQNLNHDAMYWYRQDPGQGLRLIYYSQIVNDFQKGDIAEGYSVSREKKESFPLTVTSAQKNPTAFYLCASSIGVRATYNEQFFGPGTRLTVL.

The chain is built from TRBV7-8 and TRBJ1-1; 7 bases match TRBD1. V shed 5 bases and J 5 bases; nucleotides not matched to a gene: 8. CDR3 length: 14 amino acids. CDR1 SGHVS and CDR2 FQNEAQ come from the germline V gene. The CDR3 DNA reads TGTGCCAGCAGCACCCAGGGGGTGGAGACTGAAGCTTTCTTT. Protein sequence: CASSTQGVETEAFF.

The sample holds a few counts of this clone. The V call is TRBV15, the J call TRBJ2-2, with D tentatively TRBD2 (6 bases). The CDR3 has 15 residues. Germline values: CDR1 LNHNV, CDR2 YYDKDF (reference sequence). The V end lost 10 bases, the J end lost 6 bases, and 21 bases lay between the germline ends. The CDR3 coding sequence is TGTGCCAGCAGACGAGGCAGGGAGGAGGCCGGGGAGCTGTTTTTT. Translating it yields CASRRGREEAGELFF.

This chain joins TRBV6-5 and TRBJ1-2; no definite D call. Germline-derived CDR1 and CDR2 are MNHEY and SVGAGI. This CDR3 is 12 amino acids long. V lost 4 bases and J 4 bases, leaving 7 bases between the germline ends. The CDR3 is CASSSTPYGYTF. Here the CDR3 DNA reads TGTGCCAGCAGTTCGACACCCTATGGCTACACCTTC.

This sequence joins TRBV11-2 and TRBJ2-3, with TRBD2 as a possible D gene (5 bases). There are 17 residues in the CDR3. Germline-derived CDR1 and CDR2 are SGHAT and FQNNGV. The V gene lost 3 bases and the J gene lost 4 bases, with 20 bases spanning the gap. The CDR3 protein is CASSFSSSRPAADTQYF. CDR3 coding DNA: TGTGCCAGCAGCTTTTCCTCTAGCCGCCCCGCGGCAGATACGCAGTATTTT.

This chain uses TRBV5-8 with TRBJ1-1; tentatively, D is TRBD1 (6 bases). In germline, CDR1 is SGHTS, CDR2 YDEGEE. V was cut by 0 bases and J by 2 bases, with 14 bases left in between. The length of the CDR3 is 16 residues. CDR3 in amino acids: CASSLELGRGNTEAFF. DNA of the CDR3: TGTGCCAGCAGCTTGGAGTTGGGCAGGGGAAACACTGAAGCTTTCTTT.

As to this clone: The sample has other DNA sequences that encode this CDR3 too. The rearrangement links TRBV6-5 to TRBJ1-1; TRBD1 matches at 10 bases. Germline V gene data show CDR1 as MNHEY and CDR2 as SVGAGI. The CDR3 covers 15 residues. Germline trimming cut 0 bases from V and 4 bases from J; bases unmatched to any gene: 2. The chain's CDR3 is CASSYSRTGGTEAFF. CDR3 in DNA: TGTGCCAGCAGTTACTCGAGGACAGGGGGCACTGAAGCTTTCTTT.